A single T cell receptor (beta chain) is shown here with its context. The antigen remains undetermined. TCRdb called the reads again in MiXCR, with one record for every CDR3 protein. The table lists around 530,000 distinct CDR3 sequences, about 26% of them singletons. This entry comes from a study of T cell repertoires in cytomegalovirus infection. Findings and caveats of the study: Within the response measured ex vivo, HLA-C-restricted CMV-specific TCR beta clonotypes were dominant.

The CDR3 is made up of 12 amino acids. Trimming took 2 bases from V and 7 from J, leaving 8 bases between them. Germline CDR1 is SNHLY and CDR2 is FYNNEI. The chain employs TRBV2 and TRBJ1-1; D is ambiguous. This TCR was recovered from a human donor in good health (CMV status not recorded). Some clones in this sample may be carry-over from other donors' samples. The specimen sequenced was PBMCs. The CDR3 reads CASSELGYEAFF. The CDR3 DNA follows: TGTGCCAGCAGTGAATTGGGCTATGAAGCTTTCTTT.